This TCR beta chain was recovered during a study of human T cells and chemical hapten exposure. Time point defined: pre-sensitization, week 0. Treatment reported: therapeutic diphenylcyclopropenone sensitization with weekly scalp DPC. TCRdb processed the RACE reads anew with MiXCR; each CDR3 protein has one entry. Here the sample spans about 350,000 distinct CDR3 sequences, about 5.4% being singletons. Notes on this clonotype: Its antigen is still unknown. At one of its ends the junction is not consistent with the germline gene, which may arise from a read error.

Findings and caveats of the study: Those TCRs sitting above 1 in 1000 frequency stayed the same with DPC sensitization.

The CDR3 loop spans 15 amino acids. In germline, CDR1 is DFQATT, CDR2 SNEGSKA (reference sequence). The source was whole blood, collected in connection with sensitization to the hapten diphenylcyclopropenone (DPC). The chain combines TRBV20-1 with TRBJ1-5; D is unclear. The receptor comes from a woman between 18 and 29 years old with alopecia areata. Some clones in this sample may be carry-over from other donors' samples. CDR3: CSARGRDHSNQPQHF. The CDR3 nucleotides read TGCAGTGCGAGAGGACGGGATCATAGCAATCAGCCCCAGCATTTT.